The T cell receptor beta chain described here comes from a study of blood T cells in healthy people across ages. General study points: The recorded TCR beta diversity per million T cells decreased in a roughly linear manner with age.

Then a second PCR, running about 7 to 11 cycles, was carried out with a sample-barcoded 5' primer and a J-beta primer mix. Each cDNA molecule carried a tag from a template-switch adaptor that contained 12 random nucleotides. TCRdb independently ran MiXCR on the 5' RACE reads; one entry per CDR3 protein. The sample lists 1.5 million to 2 million distinct CDR3 sequences; approximately 30% were seen once. Germline assignment: CDR1 LGHNA and CDR2 YNFKEQ. The CDR3 is 15 amino acids. V lost 4 bases and J lost 2; bases outside the gene matches: 5. Regarding this clonotype: Its cognate antigen is unknown.

The sample comprised blood. The chain uses TRBV4-2 and TRBJ2-3, with 8 nucleotides matching TRBD2. This TCR derives from a woman in her 30s in good health. For the CDR3, the DNA is TGTGCCAGCAGCCTCGGGAGGGCGACCACAGATACGCAGTATTTT. It specifies CASSLGRATTDTQYF.